These T cell receptor beta chains were read from a single sample in a study of blood T cell repertoires in COVID-19. Assay used: immunoSEQ multiplex PCR; TCRdb lists only in-frame clones, some missing. The sample lists approximately 150,000 clones; approximately 83% were seen once. Material for sequencing was PBMCs or T cells enriched from blood (not recorded which). These receptors were obtained from a man between 65 and 79 years old who had been exposed to COVID-19. The conserved cysteine and the conserved F or W are not part of the CDR3 here. The D gene is left open where the match is weak.

d_gene	v_gene	len	j_gene	CDR3aa
TRBD1	TRBV19	15	TRBJ1-5	ATRPDRESYSNQPQH
.	TRBV6-5	11	TRBJ1-1	ASSLGGSTEAF
.	TRBV7-2	13	TRBJ1-4	ASSLVAAPNEKLF
.	TRBV30	12	TRBJ2-3	AWSRRGSTDTQY
.	TRBV19	13	TRBJ1-3	ASDPGDNSGNTIY
.	TRBV7-2	11	TRBJ1-4	ASSLYNNEKLF
.	TRBV19	14	TRBJ2-6	ASSRRGVTGANVLT
TRBD1	TRBV5-1	13	TRBJ1-2	ASSLRTGYGNGYT
.	TRBV14	10	TRBJ2-7	ASSQGSPREY
TRBD1	TRBV5-1	11	TRBJ1-2	ASSYQGDYGYT
.	TRBV4-3	13	TRBJ1-2	ASSQVGSPSVGYT
.	TRBV19	11	TRBJ2-2	ASSIGSPGELF
TRBD2	TRBV25-1	13	TRBJ2-7	ASSGSGINSYEQY
TRBD1	TRBV12-5	12	TRBJ1-1	ASGPTGMNTEAF
.	TRBV5-4	11	TRBJ2-1	ASSLEEYNEQF
.	TRBV2	10	TRBJ2-1	ASSESGRGQF
.	TRBV30	13	TRBJ2-1	AWSKTGESDNEQF
.	TRBV4-1	12	TRBJ2-7	ASSQDPVTDEQY
.	TRBV28	12	TRBJ1-1	ASSLTGLGTEAF
TRBD1	TRBV6-2/TRBV6-3	12	TRBJ2-7	ASSPDRGQNEQY
.	TRBV30	12	TRBJ1-6	AWSVRRDNSPLH
.	TRBV18	12	TRBJ2-2	ASSPGLATGELF
.	TRBV28	11	TRBJ2-5	ASRSGPQETQY
.	TRBV5-8	14	TRBJ1-5	ASSFPRRGSDQPQH
.	TRBV2	12	TRBJ2-7	ASSGLVETYEQY
.	TRBV28	12	TRBJ1-6	ASSFLAGHSPLH
TRBD1	TRBV7-2	13	TRBJ2-1	ASSFRGTDGNEQF
.	TRBV10-3	11	TRBJ2-7	AIRPVRGYEQY
TRBD2	TRBV5-4	16	TRBJ2-5	ASSPEVPGLAGGETQY
.	TRBV7-2	12	TRBJ1-1	ASSLGPVNTEAF
TRBD1	TRBV5-4	13	TRBJ2-2	ASSLPTGVAGELF
.	TRBV5-1	12	TRBJ1-1	ASSSAAANTEAF
.	TRBV11-2	9	TRBJ2-7	ASSSAYEQY
TRBD1	TRBV5-4	13	TRBJ1-1	ASSLGGQGDTEAF
.	TRBV4-1	16	TRBJ1-1	ASSQDPNQGIMNTEAF
.	TRBV12-3/TRBV12-4	10	TRBJ2-3	ASSVTGDTQY
.	TRBV5-1	12	TRBJ2-7	ASSFGHTNYEQY
.	TRBV7-9	13	TRBJ2-7	ASSLMTSPSYEQY
TRBD2	TRBV28	14	TRBJ2-3	ASTELAGGTTDTQY
.	TRBV3-1/TRBV3-2	12	TRBJ1-1	ASSPRGGNTEAF
.	TRBV21-1	15	TRBJ1-1	ASSKALSGTPNTEAF